This TCR beta chain was identified during a study of T cell changes during pregnancy in multiple sclerosis. This clone was detected once. Here immunoSEQ multiplex PCR was the method, and the copy in TCRdb shows in-frame clones only, minus some. The data contain tens of thousands of clones, around 92% of them singletons. Trimming pared 1 base from V and 3 bases from J, leaving 10 bases between. The germline V gene encodes CDR1 SEHNR and CDR2 FQNEAQ (reference sequence). This CDR3 region has 14 residues. The sequence derives from a female donor in good health, enrolled as a control in a pregnancy study. The starting material was peripheral blood, obtained in the third trimester of pregnancy. This chain links TRBV7-9 with TRBJ2-7; perhaps TRBD1 as D (5 bases). The CDR3 bases are TGTGCCAGCAGCTTAGGTCAGGGTGGCTACGAGCAGTACTTC. Its translation is CASSLGQGGYEQYF.